This record concerns one TCR beta chain sequence. The record originates from a study of blood T cell repertoires in COVID-19. The CDR3 spans 14 residues. Germline V gene lookup returns CDR1 MDHEN and CDR2 SYDVKM. With 6 bases clipped from V and 6 bases from J, the junction kept 5 bases outside the gene matches. In the original analysis: Estimation of nucleated cell counts relied on the amplification of reference gene primers. Assay used: immunoSEQ multiplex PCR; TCRdb lists only in-frame clones, some missing. V, J and clone size are taken as reported in that table, and D and trimming were inferred from the DNA itself. The sample gives around 88,000 clones, about 88% of which show up once; 2.9% is in the top ten.

Source material: peripheral blood. The chain is built from TRBV28 and TRBJ1-5, with TRBD1 matching over 10 bases. This receptor was identified in a woman of 80 years or more with acute or convalescent COVID-19. The CDR3 protein is CASSRDRGLQPQHF. CDR3 nucleotide sequence: TGTGCCAGCAGCCGTGACAGGGGGCTTCAGCCCCAGCATTTT.